This T cell receptor beta chain was sequenced in a study of blood T cell repertoires in COVID-19. Trimming left V 3 bases short and J 2 bases short, with 11 bases between. The CDR3 contains 15 residues. In germline, CDR1 is SGHAT, CDR2 FQNNGV. Per the original data handling: Reference gene primers were amplified, and this amplification served to estimate nucleated cell counts. TCRdb's table, derived via immunoSEQ multiplex PCR, lists solely in-frame clones and lacks some. V and J calls plus clone size are reproduced from that table; the DNA served to infer D and trimming. Of some 80,000 clones listed, roughly 80% are singletons.

The sequenced material came from peripheral blood. This TCR was sampled from a woman aged 40 to 49 with active or convalescent COVID-19. The chain recombines TRBV11-2 with TRBJ2-4, with D possibly TRBD2 on 7 matching bases. The CDR3 DNA is TGTGCCAGCAGCTTGGTCGGGGGGCCCAAAAACATTCAGTACTTC. Translation: CASSLVGGPKNIQYF.